This TCR beta chain was obtained from a study of shared clonotypes between healthy human individuals (dated by TCRdb to the early 2020s). Background on the whole study: The cohort included three men and a couple of women between 18 and 49 years of age. To increase sequencing depth and limit assay-specific biases, different laboratories used diverse techniques to prepare libraries and sequence TCR repertoires. Leukapheresis yielded between about 0.9 and 10 billion PBMCs per donor. For each donor, CD4 naive and CD4 memory were each run on three plates, CD8 naive on two plates, and CD8 memory on one plate. To estimate repertoire size and how much clonotype sharing occurs between individuals, the study deeply sequenced the blood TCR repertoires of roughly 5 healthy adults. Beyond this particular receptor, the publication reports: Sampling was restricted to blood, and TCR repertoires in tissue are likely to differ from TCR repertoires in blood. Rarefaction of sorted-subset datasets indicated incomplete sequencing despite the large sequencing depth. Based on pairwise subsampling, the degree of clonotype sharing among donors was expected to be affected by sequencing depth. Clonotypes shared by all four sorted-subset donors showed higher generation probabilities than non-shared clonotypes. When a handful of donors were compared, the shared fraction of clonotypes was about 5.2% for naive CD4, 3% to 4% for naive CD8, roughly 2.5% for memory CD4, and less than 0.45% for memory CD8. The genetic and exposure-history diversity represented was limited by the small number of donors. Naive subsets generally had larger estimated clonotype richness than memory subsets did.

The CDR3 contains 12 residues, cysteine and phenylalanine counted. CDR3 DNA is the only sequence kept; it has 36 bases, read in frame from the first base. V drops 2 bases and J drops 2 bases, leaving 5 bases in between. CDR1 is given as SGHRS and CDR2 as YFSETQ, both from the germline V gene. Using the deep immunoSEQ assay, TCR CDR3 regions were amplified from genomic DNA by multiplex PCR. Extracted genomic DNA from each cell subset was spread evenly across all wells of several immunoSEQ 96-well plates, with each plate serving as a replicate. Each replicate PCR for sorted subsets received 150 to 250 ng genomic DNA, equal to about 30,000 T cell genomes. The purified libraries were quantified using a Qubit 3.0 fluorometer, sized with a Bioanalyzer 2100, and then quantified again using the KAPA Library Quantification kit. Every immunoSEQ 96-well plate was sequenced on a dedicated single-read 150-cycle Illumina NextSeq 550 flow cell. On the study's bioinformatics: Because the immunoSEQ output included only junctional sequences and no quality scores, the filtering could not be the same as the filtering used for full-length reads. To assign V/J genes and CDR3, sequences were annotated against IMGT germline references using PyIR, a Python wrapper for IgBLAST v1.9. Any read was removed if the V/J assignment was weak (E-value above 1e-6), the CDR3 was missing, or the read contained stop codons, out-of-frame junctions, or ambiguous translated residues. A V3J clonotype was defined by an identical inferred V gene, J gene, and CDR3 amino acid sequence. To compute the percentage overlap between repertoires, the number of shared unique clonotypes was divided by the size of the smaller repertoire. Repertoire richness was assessed with RTK rarefaction, the Chao1 estimator, and Recon v2.1 estimates of unobserved clonotypes. Generation probabilities for all TCRbeta clonotypes obtained by the gDNA method from a handful of donors were computed using OLGA. Sourced from immuneACCESS, this table was stored by TCRdb with only in-frame sequences that have V and J called. A share of the clones is absent; for the studies checked, an unresolved V gene accounts for under half, and the remainder has no known explanation. The DNA gave D and trimming, while V, J and clone size come from that table. Present in this sample are 2,100,000 or so clones, about 94% of which were seen just once. The ten largest clones add up to less than 0.15% of the sample.

Donors were healthy HIV-negative adults with no recently reported acute infections or vaccinations. All donors were Caucasian adults living in Nashville, Tennessee, USA. CD4+ T cells were enriched through magnetic negative selection, after which naive cells were positively selected on CD45RA and the remaining negative fraction served as the memory subset. After blood collection by leukapheresis, PBMCs were isolated using Ficoll-Histopaque density gradient centrifugation and then cryopreserved in the vapor phase of liquid nitrogen. Analytical flow cytometry was used to check the purity and quantity of each magnetically sorted T cell population. From each sorted fraction, genomic DNA was isolated and quantified by UV absorbance on a Nanodrop 2000c. Of note for this clone: There is no known antigen for this receptor. The record has no base qualities; no much larger clone is one base away. Other DNA sequences in this specimen translate into the identical CDR3.

The TCR was taken from a man aged 18-30 years in good health. The specimen sequenced was naive CD4+ T cells sorted from blood. The cell subset or site label for this specimen denotes: CD45RA+ positively selected. The chain links TRBV5-1 with TRBJ2-7; no D gene is confidently identified. The CDR3 loop reads CASSLTTYEQYF. The DNA sequence is as follows: TGCGCCAGCAGCTTAACGACCTACGAGCAGTACTTC.